This paragraph covers one TCR beta chain sequence. The antigen remains unidentified. TCRdb fed the RT-PCR reads into MiXCR, producing one record per CDR3 protein. The table lists hundreds of thousands of distinct CDR3 sequences, over 20% of them singletons, with around a tenth in the top ten. The data were taken from a study of response to subunit inactivated influenza vaccine. V shed 2 bases and J shed 1 base, with 15 bases lying between them. The germline V gene encodes CDR1 GTSNPN and CDR2 SVGIG (reference sequence). The CDR3 consists of 15 residues. Study findings and constraints: Authors proposed each seasonal influenza vaccination draws in few new T cells.

The sequences come from PBMCs from blood, collected approximately 20 months after vaccination. The J gene is TRBJ2-7, the V gene TRBV30; D gene ambiguous. This TCR derives from a man aged 45-69 years who received an inactivated influenza vaccine. CDR3 in amino acids: CAWSFNTAGSYEQYF. CDR3 bases: TGTGCCTGGAGTTTTAACACCGCCGGGTCCTACGAGCAGTACTTC.